The 31 T cell receptor beta chains below come from one sample, sequenced in a study of cytomegalovirus exposure and HLA in healthy donors. The study ran its PCR with 60 Vbeta and 13 Jbeta primers. Profiled with immunoSEQ multiplex PCR; TCRdb holds only in-frame clones, not every one. The table includes more than 150,000 clones, about three quarters detected once. What was sequenced was PBMCs. The receptors derive from a woman between 35 and 50 years old in good health and CMV-seropositive.

The chain is built from TRBV29-1 and TRBJ1-1; tentatively, D is TRBD1 (6 bases). Looked up from germline, CDR1 is SQVTM and CDR2 is ANQGSEA. Trimming took 7 bases from V and 2 from J, leaving 14 bases between them. The CDR3 covers 13 residues. CDR3 sequence reads: CSALGHLNTEAFF. The CDR3 nucleotides read TGCAGCGCATTGGGACACTTAAACACTGAAGCTTTCTTT.

The chain has TRBV11-2 and TRBJ1-3, with 7 bases aligning to TRBD1. Germline CDR1 SGHAT, CDR2 FQNNGV. V was pared by 5 bases and J by 0 bases, with 4 bases of the junction left unmatched. The CDR3 sequence is 15 residues long. The CDR3 here is CASSSRDSSGNTIYF. The CDR3 DNA reads as TGTGCCAGCAGCAGCCGGGACAGCTCTGGAAACACCATATATTTT. The whole variable domain, filled in from reference TRBV11-2 and TRBJ1-3, reads EAGVAQSPRYKIIEKRQSVAFWCNPISGHATLYWYQQILGQGPKLLIQFQNNGVVDDSQLPKDRFSAERLKGVDSTLKIQPAKLEDSAVYLCASSSRDSSGNTIYFGEGSWLTVV.

This clone was seen a few times. The chain combines TRBV5-4 with TRBJ1-1, with no clear D. Between the trimmed V and J ends, which lost 0 bases and 1 base, there was a span of 7 bases. CDR1 and CDR2 from the germline V gene are SGHNT and YYREEE (reference sequence). CDR3 length equals 14 residues. CDR3 protein: CASSLVQTNTEAFF. CDR3 nucleotide sequence: TGTGCCAGCAGCTTGGTACAGACGAACACTGAAGCTTTCTTT. The full variable domain, rest sourced from reference TRBV5-4 and TRBJ1-1, is ETGVTQSPTHLIKTRGQQVTLRCSSQSGHNTVSWYQQALGQGPQFIFQYYREEENGRGNFPPRFSGLQFPNYSSELNVNALELDDSALYLCASSLVQTNTEAFFGQGTRLTVV.

This chain links TRBV27 with TRBJ1-6; D not certain. V lost 0 bases, J lost 9 bases, and 3 bases lay in between. This CDR3 contains 12 residues. CDR1 and CDR2 (germline): MNHEY, SMNVEV (reference sequence). CDR3 loop: CASSLSSSPLHF. CDR3 DNA sequence: TGTGCCAGCAGTTTATCTAGTTCACCCCTCCACTTT.

Only a few counts were recorded for this clone. The genes are TRBV28 and TRBJ1-5, with TRBD1 identical over 10 bases. The CDR3 is 16 amino acids. Germline CDR1 and CDR2: MDHEN and SYDVKM. Losses at the gene ends were 6 bases for V and 1 base for J; bases not matched to a gene: 6. CDR3 bases: TGTGCCAGCAGGCCACCGGGACAGGGGAGCAATCAGCCCCAGCATTTT. Encoded protein: CASRPPGQGSNQPQHF. The full variable domain, rest sourced from reference TRBV28 and TRBJ1-5, is DVKVTQSSRYLVKRTGEKVFLECVQDMDHENMFWYRQDPGLGLRLIYFSYDVKMKEKGDIPEGYSVSREKKERFSLILESASTNQTSMYLCASRPPGQGSNQPQHFGDGTRLSIL.

The sample holds a few counts of this clone. V and J are TRBV5-1 and TRBJ2-4, with 9 bases fitting TRBD2. V lost 4 bases and J lost 12; bases outside the gene matches: 8. CDR3 length: 13 amino acids. From germline, CDR1 is SGHRS and CDR2 YFSETQ. The CDR3 loop reads CASSVAGVDSQYF. In nucleotides, the CDR3 is TGCGCCAGCAGCGTAGCGGGGGTGGACAGTCAGTACTTC.

The gene calls are TRBV7-3 and TRBJ2-2, with 8 bases fitting TRBD2. The CDR3 sequence is 16 residues long. Germline V gene lookup returns CDR1 SGHTA and CDR2 FQGTGA. Losses at the gene ends were 1 base for V and 5 bases for J; bases not matched to a gene: 6. The CDR3 DNA follows: TGTGCCAGCAGCTTAAGCGGGGGGTTCGGTACCGGGGAGCTGTTTTTT. Its translation: CASSLSGGFGTGELFF.

V gene TRBV6-6 combines with J gene TRBJ2-1; D might be TRBD1 (5 bases). Germline V gene lookup returns CDR1 MNHNY and CDR2 SVGAGI (reference sequence). Between the trimmed V and J ends, which lost 9 bases and 10 bases, there was a span of 10 bases. CDR3 length: 10 amino acids. Written as DNA, the CDR3 is TGTGCCAGAGGGGATTGGGAGCAGTTCTTC. Translation: CARGDWEQFF.

J is TRBJ2-3 and V is TRBV30; 7 bases map to TRBD1. The CDR3 is made up of 19 amino acids. J gave up 2 bases and V 0 bases, and 17 bases lay outside the gene matches. Germline V gene lookup returns CDR1 GTSNPN and CDR2 SVGIG (reference sequence). CDR3 loop: CAWSVRGIRQGHTTDTQYF. CDR3 nucleotides: TGTGCCTGGAGTGTACGGGGAATACGACAGGGCCACACCACAGATACGCAGTATTTT.

The chain couples TRBV19 to TRBJ1-1; D is possibly TRBD1 (5 bases). Trimming stripped 4 bases from V and 1 base from J, with 10 bases between. The CDR3 loop spans 14 amino acids. Germline loops: CDR1 LNHDA, CDR2 SQIVND (reference sequence). The chain's CDR3 is CASSSQGGNTEAFF. In DNA, the CDR3 is TGTGCCAGTAGTAGTCAGGGCGGGAACACTGAAGCTTTCTTT.

In regard to this clone: Other DNA sequences in the sample encode the same CDR3. This chain links TRBV9 with TRBJ2-5; D not resolved. Germline CDR1 is SGDLS and CDR2 is YYNGEE. Deletions cut 4 bases from V and 5 bases from J, with 12 bases between. The CDR3 runs 13 residues. The CDR3 loop is CASSLSRGETQYF. The CDR3 DNA sequence: TGTGCCAGCAGCCTAAGCCGCGGCGAGACCCAGTACTTC. Variable domain in full (rest from reference TRBV9 and TRBJ2-5): DSGVTQTPKHLITATGQRVTLRCSPRSGDLSVYWYQQSLDQGLQFLIQYYNGEERAKGNILERFSAQQFPDLHSELNLSSLELGDSALYFCASSLSRGETQYFGPGTRLLVL.

This chain links TRBV2 with TRBJ1-6, with D perhaps TRBD1 (5 bases). The CDR3 has 14 residues. The germline V gene encodes CDR1 SNHLY and CDR2 FYNNEI. Trimming removed 6 bases at V and 8 bases at J, with 14 bases between. CDR3 region: CASRSGTGDSPLHF. The CDR3 DNA is TGTGCCAGCAGATCCGGGACGGGAGATTCACCCCTCCACTTT.

This clone was seen a handful of times. The rearrangement uses TRBV30 and TRBJ1-6; weak D call: TRBD1 (5 bases). The CDR3 loop spans 15 amino acids. Germline values: CDR1 GTSNPN, CDR2 SVGIG (reference sequence). The V gene lost 0 bases and the J gene lost 8 bases, with 14 bases spanning the gap. The DNA for the CDR3 is TGTGCCTGGAGTGTACAAGGGTTCAGGGATTCACCCCTCCACTTT. Translating it yields CAWSVQGFRDSPLHF.

This sequence joins TRBV9 and TRBJ2-3; 9 nucleotides align to TRBD2. Germline lookup yields CDR1 SGDLS and CDR2 YYNGEE. Trimming at V came to 3 bases and at J to 2 bases, leaving 7 bases not matched to a gene. This CDR3 comprises 16 residues. The CDR3 is CASSDPQRGATDTQYF. As DNA, the CDR3 is TGTGCCAGCAGCGACCCACAGCGGGGGGCCACAGATACGCAGTATTTT.

This chain joins TRBV6-4 and TRBJ1-2; 11 bases map to TRBD1. From germline, CDR1 is MRHNA and CDR2 SNTAGT. This CDR3 is 14 amino acids long. With V trimmed by 9 bases and J by 5 bases, 8 bases remained unmatched. CDR3 sequence: CARRTGQGAYGYTF. The CDR3 region has the DNA TGTGCCAGGCGAACCGGACAGGGGGCTTATGGCTACACCTTC.

This clone was seen only a few times. The rearrangement joins TRBV5-4 to TRBJ1-3; TRBD1 matches at 10 bases. Germline V gives CDR1 SGHNT, CDR2 YYREEE (reference sequence). This CDR3 spans 14 amino acids. With 4 bases clipped from V and 7 bases from J, the junction kept 5 bases outside the gene matches. Here the CDR3 DNA reads TGTGCCAGCAGCGGGGACAGGGGACAGAACACCATATATTTT. Its translation is CASSGDRGQNTIYF.

The gene calls are TRBV6-5 and TRBJ1-1, with D uncertain. Trimming stripped 6 bases from V and 4 bases from J, with 12 bases between. This CDR3 is 13 amino acids long. Germline V CDR1 and CDR2: MNHEY, SVGAGI. The CDR3 reads CASRRLGSTEAFF. In nucleotides, the CDR3 is TGTGCCAGCAGACGACTGGGTAGCACTGAAGCTTTCTTT.

V is TRBV18 and J is TRBJ2-3, with a weak D call TRBD2 (6 bases). The CDR3 has 13 residues. Germline lookup yields CDR1 KGHSH and CDR2 LQKENI. The V end was cut by 5 bases, the J end by 6 bases, with 12 bases between. CDR3 loop: CASSTGGVDTQYF. The DNA of the CDR3 is TGTGCCAGCTCAACCGGGGGAGTGGATACGCAGTATTTT.

The chain has TRBV6-6 and TRBJ1-5, with unresolved D. Germline CDR1 and CDR2: MNHNY and SVGAGI (reference sequence). The CDR3 covers 13 residues. The ends were cut back, 7 bases at V and 3 bases at J, with 10 bases in the middle. The CDR3 region is CASTRGSNQPQHF. For the CDR3, the DNA is TGTGCCAGCACGCGAGGGTCCAATCAGCCCCAGCATTTT.

The chain is built from TRBV5-1 and TRBJ2-7, with 7 bases that match TRBD2. Germline CDR1 reads SGHRS; CDR2 reads YFSETQ. This CDR3 has 16 amino acids. V lost 5 bases to trimming and J lost 0 bases; unmatched junction nucleotides: 11. The CDR3: CASSSRGDPSSYEQYF. In nucleotides, the CDR3 is TGCGCCAGCAGTTCCCGGGGGGACCCAAGCTCCTACGAGCAGTACTTC.

The table lists this clone with a few counts. This sequence joins TRBV4-1 and TRBJ2-7; D is perhaps TRBD2 (5 bases). The CDR3 runs to 15 residues. The V gene lost 1 base and the J gene lost 5 bases, with 15 bases spanning the gap. The germline V gene has CDR1 MGHRA and CDR2 YSYEKL. The CDR3 is CASSQVESGFNEQYF. The CDR3 DNA is TGCGCCAGCAGCCAAGTCGAGTCGGGGTTCAACGAGCAGTACTTC.

This chain joins TRBV6-1 and TRBJ1-2, with TRBD1 matching 9 bases. The CDR3 consists of 14 residues. Germline CDR1 and CDR2: MNHNS and SASEGT. Losses at the gene ends were 4 bases for V and 6 bases for J; bases not matched to a gene: 6. This CDR3 reads CASSAEDRGHGYTF. The CDR3 region has the DNA TGTGCCAGCAGTGCCGAGGACAGGGGCCATGGCTACACCTTC.

The chain employs TRBV11-2 and TRBJ2-7; D possibly corresponds to TRBD2 (6 bases). Germline V gene data show CDR1 as SGHAT and CDR2 as FQNNGV. The CDR3 is made up of 11 amino acids. V gave up 3 bases and J gave up 7 bases, with 7 bases separating them. The DNA of the CDR3 is TGTGCCAGCAGCTTCGGGGGAGAGCAGTACTTC. Amino acid sequence: CASSFGGEQYF. The full variable domain, its missing parts supplied by reference TRBV11-2 and TRBJ2-7, is EAGVAQSPRYKIIEKRQSVAFWCNPISGHATLYWYQQILGQGPKLLIQFQNNGVVDDSQLPKDRFSAERLKGVDSTLKIQPAKLEDSAVYLCASSFGGEQYFGPGTRLTVT.

The chain uses TRBV4-2 and TRBJ1-3; TRBD1 is a possible D gene (5 bases). The ends were cut back, 0 bases at V and 0 bases at J, with 18 bases in the middle. CDR1 is LGHNA, CDR2 YNFKEQ, per germline. This CDR3 is 19 amino acids long. In nucleotides, the CDR3 is TGTGCCAGCAGCCAAGAGGGGCACAGGTCCGCAAGCTCTGGAAACACCATATATTTT. It is translated as CASSQEGHRSASSGNTIYF.

V and J are TRBV6-5 and TRBJ1-6; 8 nucleotides line up with TRBD1. V shed 5 bases and J 9 bases; nucleotides not matched to a gene: 6. CDR1 MNHEY and CDR2 SVGAGI come from the germline V gene. There are 14 residues in the CDR3. The CDR3 loop is CASSRDRSVSPLHF. The DNA of the CDR3 is TGTGCCAGCAGTCGGGACAGGAGTGTTTCACCCCTCCACTTT.

The chain links TRBV5-1 to TRBJ2-2, with TRBD2 matching over 8 bases. Looked up from germline, CDR1 is SGHRS and CDR2 is YFSETQ. J gave up 4 bases and V 4 bases, and 6 bases lay outside the gene matches. CDR3 size: 15 residues. For the CDR3, the DNA is TGCGCCAGCAGCAGCGGGGGAGGAAGCACCGGGGAGCTGTTTTTT. As protein: CASSSGGGSTGELFF.

The V gene is TRBV18, the J gene TRBJ2-1, with 8 positions matching TRBD1. The germline gives CDR1 KGHSH, CDR2 LQKENI. CDR3 length: 14 amino acids. Trimming at V came to 6 bases and at J to 10 bases, leaving 11 bases not matched to a gene. Here the CDR3 reads CASSPLDRAGEQFF. The CDR3 DNA is TGTGCCAGCTCGCCGCTGGACAGGGCAGGCGAGCAGTTCTTC.

This chain connects TRBV7-2 to TRBJ2-3; TRBD2 aligns across 8 bases. The CDR3 spans 17 residues. The junction had 8 bases not matched to a gene; V was cut back by 3 bases and J by 0 bases. Germline V CDR1 and CDR2: SGHTA, FQGNSA. The DNA for the CDR3 is TGTGCCAGCAGCTTGGGGCGGCGGGGGGCTAGCACAGATACGCAGTATTTT. It yields the protein CASSLGRRGASTDTQYF.

The gene calls are TRBV4-1 and TRBJ1-2; D is unresolved. V shed 0 bases and J shed 4 bases, with 18 bases lying between them. This CDR3 comprises 17 residues. Germline V lookup: CDR1 MGHRA, CDR2 YSYEKL. CDR3 amino acids: CASSQDLRRGQSYGYTF. The CDR3 DNA sequence: TGCGCCAGCAGCCAAGATCTCCGGCGCGGCCAGAGCTATGGCTACACCTTC.

This clone was found once. The chain recombines TRBV19 with TRBJ1-2; D unresolved. CDR1 and CDR2 (germline): LNHDA, SQIVND (reference sequence). V lost 5 bases and J 4 bases, leaving 8 bases between the germline ends. This CDR3 comprises 12 residues. DNA for the CDR3: TGTGCCAGTAGTCAGTTTCCCTATGGCTACACCTTC. It encodes CASSQFPYGYTF.

The chain is built from TRBV7-2 and TRBJ2-2; possibly TRBD1 for D (5 bases). The CDR3 totals 15 residues. The V end was cut by 2 bases, the J end by 6 bases, with 13 bases between. Looked up from germline, CDR1 is SGHTA and CDR2 is FQGNSA. CDR3 sequence (DNA): TGTGCCAGCAGCTTACAACAGGAATTATCCGGGGAGCTGTTTTTT. This gives the protein CASSLQQELSGELFF.